The 3 T cell receptor beta chains below all came from one sample that was sequenced in a study of OX40 agonist ivuxolimab in advanced cancers. Sequencing used immunoSEQ multiplex PCR; TCRdb keeps in-frame clones, though not all of them. The sample has 55,000 to 65,000 clones; 91% are singletons. The input for sequencing was CD4+ or CD8+ T cells sorted from blood, taken in a trial of the OX40 agonist ivuxolimab. The receptors were sampled from an adult with an advanced solid tumor such as melanoma, head and neck, liver or kidney cancer.

The V gene is TRBV6-5, the J gene TRBJ1-2, with D possibly matching TRBD1 (5 bases). Germline V gene lookup returns CDR1 MNHEY and CDR2 SVGAGI. The germline V and J ends were trimmed by 6 bases and 8 bases, with 19 bases remaining between them. The CDR3 is made up of 14 amino acids. The CDR3 reads CASSLAGAQVGYTF. DNA for the CDR3: TGTGCCAGCAGCCTCGCCGGGGCCCAGGTGGGCTACACCTTC.

The rearrangement joins TRBV5-1 to TRBJ2-7, with 14 bases matching TRBD2. The CDR3 is 15 residues long. J gave up 6 bases and V 6 bases, and 8 bases lay outside the gene matches. Germline V lookup: CDR1 SGHRS, CDR2 YFSETQ. CDR3 region: CASTPGLAGEGEQYF. The CDR3 DNA reads TGCGCCAGCACGCCGGGACTAGCGGGAGAGGGCGAGCAGTACTTC.

V and J are TRBV28 and TRBJ2-5; TRBD2 aligns across 12 bases. Germline CDR1 is MDHEN and CDR2 is SYDVKM. The ends lost 3 bases at V and 5 bases at J; junction bases unmatched: 10. The CDR3 has 17 residues. The CDR3 region has the DNA TGTGCCAGCAGTTTCCCTAGCGGGAGGGCCGAAGGGGAGACCCAGTACTTC. It is translated as CASSFPSGRAEGETQYF.